Listed below are T cell receptor beta chains from one sample, sequenced in a study of T cells in Graves' hyperthyroidism and ophthalmopathy. TCRdb itself ran the multiplex PCR reads through MiXCR, one entry per CDR3 protein. This table has some 140,000 distinct CDR3 sequences, over 20% appearing once. Input material: blood. These TCRs come from a woman aged 50 to 60 with Graves' hyperthyroidism that later progressed to Graves' ophthalmopathy. The CDR3 runs from the conserved cysteine through the conserved F or W. A D gene is named only where the DNA matches it firmly. Not all rows give a size; the values are once, few, many and, for expanded clones, a class.

TGTGCCAGCAGCCCGCGGACTAGCGGGATCATTTACGAGCAGTACTTC | CASSPRTSGIIYEQYF | TRBD2 | TRBJ2-7 | many | TRBV3-1
TGCAGTGTATCGGGGCCTAGTAAATATGAGCAGTTCTTC | CSVSGPSKYEQFF | . | TRBJ2-1 | . | TRBV20-1
TGTGCCAGCAGTGAAGCGGAACAACCTGATCAGCCCCAGCATTTT | CASSEAEQPDQPQHF | . | TRBJ1-5 | many | TRBV2
TGTGCCAGTAGTATGAGGACAGGGGGCGACTATGGCTACACCTTC | CASSMRTGGDYGYTF | TRBD1 | TRBJ1-2 | . | TRBV19
TGTGCCAGCAGCTCGACAGGGAGTAAAGCCTACGAGCAGTACTTC | CASSSTGSKAYEQYF | TRBD1 | TRBJ2-7 | . | TRBV5-6
TGTGCCAGCAGTCGGGCTAGCGGGGATGATACGCAGTATTTT | CASSRASGDDTQYF | TRBD2 | TRBJ2-3 | many | TRBV11-3
TGTGCCTCACAGGGTCGGGATCAGCCCCAGCATTTT | CASQGRDQPQHF | . | TRBJ1-5 | many | TRBV30
TGTGCCAGCAGTGTGGGAGGGGGACAGCCCCAGCATTTT | CASSVGGGQPQHF | . | TRBJ1-5 | many | TRBV2
TGTGCCACCAGTGATTTTACACTAGCGGGACAAGAGACCCAGTACTTC | CATSDFTLAGQETQYF | TRBD2 | TRBJ2-5 | once | TRBV24-1
TGTGCCAGCAGCTTATGGTATGGGGCTGTCTACGAGCAGTACTTC | CASSLWYGAVYEQYF | . | TRBJ2-7 | many | TRBV7-2
TGTGCCAGCACCGGAGCGGGCAGGGTAACGGATGGCTACACCTTC | CASTGAGRVTDGYTF | . | TRBJ1-2 | many | TRBV6-1
TGTGCCAGCACCCTATCCGGGGGCGCTAGCACAGATACGCAGTATTTT | CASTLSGGASTDTQYF | . | TRBJ2-3 | few | TRBV2